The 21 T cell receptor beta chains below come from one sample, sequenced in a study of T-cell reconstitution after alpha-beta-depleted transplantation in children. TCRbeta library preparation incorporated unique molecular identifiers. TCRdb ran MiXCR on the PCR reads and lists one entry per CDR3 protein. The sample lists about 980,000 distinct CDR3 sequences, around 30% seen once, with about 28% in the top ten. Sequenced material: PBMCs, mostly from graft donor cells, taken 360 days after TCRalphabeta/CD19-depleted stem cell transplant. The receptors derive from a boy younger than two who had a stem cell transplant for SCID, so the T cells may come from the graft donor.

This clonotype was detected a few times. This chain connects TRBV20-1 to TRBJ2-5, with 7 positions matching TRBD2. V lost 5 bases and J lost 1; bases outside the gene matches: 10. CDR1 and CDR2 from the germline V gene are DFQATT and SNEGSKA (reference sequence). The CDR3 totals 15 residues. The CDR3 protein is CSAGGGAWGQETQYF. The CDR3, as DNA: TGCAGTGCTGGCGGGGGAGCGTGGGGCCAAGAGACCCAGTACTTC.

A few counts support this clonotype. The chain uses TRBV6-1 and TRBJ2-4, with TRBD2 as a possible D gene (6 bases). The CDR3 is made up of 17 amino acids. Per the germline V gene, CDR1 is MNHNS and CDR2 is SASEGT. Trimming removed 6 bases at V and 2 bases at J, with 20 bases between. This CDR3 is CASRPPAFRGTKNIQYF. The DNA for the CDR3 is TGTGCCAGCAGGCCCCCGGCGTTCCGCGGGACCAAAAACATTCAGTACTTC.

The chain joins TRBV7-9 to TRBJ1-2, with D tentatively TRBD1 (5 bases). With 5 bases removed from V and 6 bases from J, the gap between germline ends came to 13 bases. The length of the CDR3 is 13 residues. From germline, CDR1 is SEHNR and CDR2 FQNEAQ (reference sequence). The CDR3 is CASSPARGDGYTF. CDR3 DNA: TGTGCCAGCAGCCCAGCTCGGGGGGATGGCTACACCTTC. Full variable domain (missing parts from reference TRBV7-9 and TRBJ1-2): DTGVSQNPRHKITKRGQNVTFRCDPISEHNRLYWYRQTLGQGPEFLTYFQNEAQLEKSRLLSDRFSAERPKGSFSTLEIQRTEQGDSAMYLCASSPARGDGYTFGSGTRLTVV.

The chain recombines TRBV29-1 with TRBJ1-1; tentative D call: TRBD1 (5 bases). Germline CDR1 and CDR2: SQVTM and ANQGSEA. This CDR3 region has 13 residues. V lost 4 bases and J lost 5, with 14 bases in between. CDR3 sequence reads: CSVAGLHLTEAFF. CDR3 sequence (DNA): TGCAGCGTTGCGGGGCTCCACTTGACTGAAGCTTTCTTT.

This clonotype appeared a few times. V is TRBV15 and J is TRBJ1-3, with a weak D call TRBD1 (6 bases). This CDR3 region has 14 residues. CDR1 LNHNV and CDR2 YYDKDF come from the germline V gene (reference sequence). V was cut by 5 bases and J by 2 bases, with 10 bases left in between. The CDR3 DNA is TGTGCCACCAGCGTACAGGGCACTGGAAACACCATATATTTT. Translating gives CATSVQGTGNTIYF.

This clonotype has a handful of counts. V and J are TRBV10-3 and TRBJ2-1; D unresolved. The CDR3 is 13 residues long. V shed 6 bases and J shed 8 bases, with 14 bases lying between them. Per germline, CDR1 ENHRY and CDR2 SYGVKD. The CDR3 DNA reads TGTGCCATCAGCAGACCGGTTGAGGATGAGCAGTTCTTC. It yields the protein CAISRPVEDEQFF.

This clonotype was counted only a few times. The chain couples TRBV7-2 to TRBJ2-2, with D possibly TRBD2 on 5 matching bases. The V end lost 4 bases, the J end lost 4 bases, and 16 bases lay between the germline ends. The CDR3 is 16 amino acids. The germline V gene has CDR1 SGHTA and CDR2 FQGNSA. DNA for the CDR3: TGTGCCAGCAGCTCTCCACTAGGCCCGTCCACCGGGGAGCTGTTTTTT. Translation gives CASSSPLGPSTGELFF.

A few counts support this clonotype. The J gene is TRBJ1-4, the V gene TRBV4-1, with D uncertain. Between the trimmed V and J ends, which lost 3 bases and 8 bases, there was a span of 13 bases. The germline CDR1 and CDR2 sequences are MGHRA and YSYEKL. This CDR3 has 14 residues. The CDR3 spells CASSQTGVREKLFF. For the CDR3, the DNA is TGCGCCAGCAGCCAGACCGGGGTTCGGGAAAAACTGTTTTTT.

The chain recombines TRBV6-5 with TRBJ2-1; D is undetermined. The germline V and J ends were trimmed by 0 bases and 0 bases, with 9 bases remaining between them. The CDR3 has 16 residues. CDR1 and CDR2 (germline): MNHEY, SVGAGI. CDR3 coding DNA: TGTGCCAGCAGTTACTCTAGTGATAGCTCCTACAATGAGCAGTTCTTC. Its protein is CASSYSSDSSYNEQFF.

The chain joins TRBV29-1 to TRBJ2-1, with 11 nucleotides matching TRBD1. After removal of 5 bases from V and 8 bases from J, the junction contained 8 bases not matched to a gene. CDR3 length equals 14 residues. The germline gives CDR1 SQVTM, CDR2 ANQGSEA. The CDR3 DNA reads TGCAGCGTTCTGGGGACAGGGGGGAACGATGAGCAGTTCTTC. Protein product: CSVLGTGGNDEQFF.

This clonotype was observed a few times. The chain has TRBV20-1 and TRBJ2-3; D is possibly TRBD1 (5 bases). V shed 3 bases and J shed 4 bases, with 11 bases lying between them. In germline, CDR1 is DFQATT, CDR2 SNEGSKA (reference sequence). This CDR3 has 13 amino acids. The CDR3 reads CSARTAPADTQYF. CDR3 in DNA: TGCAGTGCTAGGACAGCCCCCGCAGATACGCAGTATTTT.

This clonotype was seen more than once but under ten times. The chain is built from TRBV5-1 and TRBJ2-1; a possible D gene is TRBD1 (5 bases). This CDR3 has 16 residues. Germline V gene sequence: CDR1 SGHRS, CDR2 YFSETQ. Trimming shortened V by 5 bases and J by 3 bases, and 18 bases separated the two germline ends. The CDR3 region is CASSQHADRIYNEQFF. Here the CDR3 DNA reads TGCGCCAGCAGTCAGCACGCAGACAGAATCTACAATGAGCAGTTCTTC.

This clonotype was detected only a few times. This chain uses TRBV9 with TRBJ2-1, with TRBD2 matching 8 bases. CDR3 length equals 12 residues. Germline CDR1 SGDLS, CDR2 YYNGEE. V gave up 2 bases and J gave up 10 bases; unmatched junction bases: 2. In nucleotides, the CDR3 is TGTGCCAGCAGCGTTAGCGGGATAGAGCAGTTCTTC. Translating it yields CASSVSGIEQFF.

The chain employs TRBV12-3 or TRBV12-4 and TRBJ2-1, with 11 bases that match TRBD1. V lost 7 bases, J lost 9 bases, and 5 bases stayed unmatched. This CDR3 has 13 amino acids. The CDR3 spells CASTADRGLEQFF. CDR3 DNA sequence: TGTGCCAGCACCGCGGACAGGGGGCTTGAGCAGTTCTTC.

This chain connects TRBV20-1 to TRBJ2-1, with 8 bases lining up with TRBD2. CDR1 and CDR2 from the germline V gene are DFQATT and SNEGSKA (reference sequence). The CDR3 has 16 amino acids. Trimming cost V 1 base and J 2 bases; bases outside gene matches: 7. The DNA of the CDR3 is TGCAGTGCTAGAGGTCACGGGGGGGCCCCCTACAATGAGCAGTTCTTC. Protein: CSARGHGGAPYNEQFF.

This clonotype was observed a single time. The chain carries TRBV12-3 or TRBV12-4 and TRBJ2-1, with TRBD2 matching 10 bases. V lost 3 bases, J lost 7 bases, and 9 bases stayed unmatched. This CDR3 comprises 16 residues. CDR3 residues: CASSFLLAGAGNEQFF. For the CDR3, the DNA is TGTGCCAGCAGTTTTTTGCTAGCGGGGGCAGGTAATGAGCAGTTCTTC.

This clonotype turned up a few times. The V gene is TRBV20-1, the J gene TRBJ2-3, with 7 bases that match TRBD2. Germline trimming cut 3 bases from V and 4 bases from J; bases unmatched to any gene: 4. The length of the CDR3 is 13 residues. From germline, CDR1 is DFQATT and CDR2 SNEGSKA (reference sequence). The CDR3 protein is CSASGGWADTQYF. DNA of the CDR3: TGCAGTGCTAGCGGGGGGTGGGCAGATACGCAGTATTTT.

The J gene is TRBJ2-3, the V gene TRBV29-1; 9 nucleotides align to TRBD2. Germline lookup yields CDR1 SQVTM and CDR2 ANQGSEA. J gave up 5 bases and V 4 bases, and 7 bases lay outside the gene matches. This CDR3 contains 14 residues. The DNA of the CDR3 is TGCAGCGTTGGTGGCGGGGGGGCTGGAGATACGCAGTATTTT. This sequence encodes CSVGGGGAGDTQYF.

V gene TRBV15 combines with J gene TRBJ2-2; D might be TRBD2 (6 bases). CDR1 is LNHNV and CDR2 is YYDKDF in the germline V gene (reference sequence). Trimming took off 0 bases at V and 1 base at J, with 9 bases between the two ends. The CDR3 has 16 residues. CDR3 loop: CATSRDRGVNTGELFF. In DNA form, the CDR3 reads TGTGCCACCAGCAGAGATCGCGGGGTGAACACCGGGGAGCTGTTTTTT.

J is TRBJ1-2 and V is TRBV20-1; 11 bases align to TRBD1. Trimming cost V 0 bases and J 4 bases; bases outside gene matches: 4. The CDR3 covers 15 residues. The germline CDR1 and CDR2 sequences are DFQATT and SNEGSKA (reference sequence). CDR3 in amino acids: CSARERGTGGYGYTF. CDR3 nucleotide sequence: TGCAGTGCTAGAGAGAGAGGGACAGGGGGCTATGGCTACACCTTC.

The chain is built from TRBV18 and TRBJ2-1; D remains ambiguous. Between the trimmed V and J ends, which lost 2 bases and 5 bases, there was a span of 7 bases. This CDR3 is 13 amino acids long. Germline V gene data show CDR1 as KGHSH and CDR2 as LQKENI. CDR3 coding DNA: TGTGCCAGCTCACCAGATATCCACAATGAGCAGTTCTTC. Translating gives CASSPDIHNEQFF.